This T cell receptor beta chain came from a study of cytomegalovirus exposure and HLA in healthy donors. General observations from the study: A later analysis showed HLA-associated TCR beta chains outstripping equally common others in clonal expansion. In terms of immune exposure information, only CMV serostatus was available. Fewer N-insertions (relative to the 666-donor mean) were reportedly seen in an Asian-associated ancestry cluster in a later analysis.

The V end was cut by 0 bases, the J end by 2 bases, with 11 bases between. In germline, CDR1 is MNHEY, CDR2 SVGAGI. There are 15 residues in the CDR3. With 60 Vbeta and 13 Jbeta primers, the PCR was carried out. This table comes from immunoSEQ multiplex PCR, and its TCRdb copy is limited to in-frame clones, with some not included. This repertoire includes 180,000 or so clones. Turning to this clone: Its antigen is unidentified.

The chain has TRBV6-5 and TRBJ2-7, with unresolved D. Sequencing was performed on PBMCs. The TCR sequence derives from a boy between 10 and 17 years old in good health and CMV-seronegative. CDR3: CASSYSRVLTYEQYF. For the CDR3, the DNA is TGTGCCAGCAGTTACTCACGGGTACTTACCTACGAGCAGTACTTC.